The 3 T cell receptor beta chains reported below all come from one sample, sequenced in a study of T-cell memory formation after mild COVID-19. Using its own MiXCR run on the 5' RACE reads, TCRdb lists one record per CDR3 protein. Of 400,000 or so distinct CDR3 sequences detected, roughly 20% appear once; the ten largest clones hold 7.5% to 10%. The specimen was PBMCs or a T cell subset sorted from them (not recorded which). These receptors were collected from an adult woman who had mild COVID-19 (a few samples of this study predate the infection). Cell type and time point are not known.

This chain joins TRBV4-3 and TRBJ1-1; D remains ambiguous. The CDR3 length is 13 residues. Germline CDR1 and CDR2: LGHNA and YSLEER. V lost 4 bases and J 8 bases, leaving 14 bases between the germline ends. CDR3 protein: CASSPTEAAEAFF. CDR3 in DNA: TGCGCCAGCAGCCCGACGGAGGCAGCAGAAGCTTTCTTT.

This clonotype was seen just once. The V call is TRBV24-1, the J call TRBJ1-2; TRBD1 aligns across 7 bases. The CDR3 is made up of 17 amino acids. V gave up 7 bases and J gave up 3 bases; unmatched junction bases: 16. Germline CDR1 is KGHDR and CDR2 is SFDVKD. CDR3 coding DNA: TGTGCCACCAGCCCCCGGGACAGCGGATTCACCTACTATGGCTACACCTTC. Translating it yields CATSPRDSGFTYYGYTF.

J is TRBJ2-1 and V is TRBV4-2; D call uncertain. The germline V gene encodes CDR1 LGHNA and CDR2 YNFKEQ. Trimming took 2 bases from V and 6 from J, leaving 11 bases between them. This CDR3 is 14 amino acids long. The CDR3 DNA follows: TGTGCCAGCAGCCAACCCGGACCCTTCAATGAGCAGTTCTTC. Protein sequence: CASSQPGPFNEQFF.